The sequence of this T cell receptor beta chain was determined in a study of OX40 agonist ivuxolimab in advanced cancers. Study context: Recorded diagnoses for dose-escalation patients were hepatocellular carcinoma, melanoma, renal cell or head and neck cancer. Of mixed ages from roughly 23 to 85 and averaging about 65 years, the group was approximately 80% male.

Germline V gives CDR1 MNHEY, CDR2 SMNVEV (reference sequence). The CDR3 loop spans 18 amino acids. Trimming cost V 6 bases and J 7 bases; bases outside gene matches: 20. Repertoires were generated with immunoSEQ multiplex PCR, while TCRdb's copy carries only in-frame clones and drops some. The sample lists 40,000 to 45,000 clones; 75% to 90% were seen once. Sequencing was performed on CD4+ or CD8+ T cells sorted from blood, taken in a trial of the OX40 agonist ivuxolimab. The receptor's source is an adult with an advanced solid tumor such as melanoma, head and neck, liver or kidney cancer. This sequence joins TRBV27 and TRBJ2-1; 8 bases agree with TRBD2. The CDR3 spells CASSLAPLSSGRGNEQFF. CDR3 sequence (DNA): TGTGCCAGCAGCTTAGCCCCTCTCTCTAGCGGGCGGGGTAATGAGCAGTTCTTC.